This T cell receptor (beta chain) stems from a study of siplizumab effects on memory and regulatory T cells. Produced via immunoSEQ multiplex PCR; TCRdb's table is partial and in-frame only. Here the sample spans approximately 48,000 clones, 85% to 95% being singletons. V lost 2 bases and J 2 bases, leaving 13 bases between the germline ends. Germline V lookup: CDR1 MDHEN, CDR2 SYDVKM. The CDR3 sequence is 16 residues long. The TCR originated in a human donor in good health. Sequences were obtained from CD8+ T cells sorted from blood. V gene TRBV28 combines with J gene TRBJ1-5; maybe TRBD1 (5 bases). This CDR3 is CASSLGLGGGNQPQHF. The CDR3 nucleotides read TGTGCCAGCAGTTTAGGTCTCGGGGGAGGCAATCAGCCCCAGCATTTT. The full variable domain, its missing parts supplied by reference TRBV28 and TRBJ1-5, is DVKVTQSSRYLVKRTGEKVFLECVQDMDHENMFWYRQDPGLGLRLIYFSYDVKMKEKGDIPEGYSVSREKKERFSLILESASTNQTSMYLCASSLGLGGGNQPQHFGDGTRLSIL.